Following are 9 T cell receptor beta chains from one sample sequenced in a study. TCRdb used MiXCR to reprocess the RT-PCR reads, holding one entry per CDR3 protein. This sample has about 680,000 distinct CDR3 sequences; approximately 15% occur once, and the top ten carry 3.6%. Source material: memory CD4+ T cells from blood. The origin of the receptors is a female donor in good health, serving as a healthy control.

This clonotype was recorded many times. The chain employs TRBV27 and TRBJ2-3; 11 positions match TRBD2. Germline V lookup: CDR1 MNHEY, CDR2 SMNVEV (reference sequence). This CDR3 has 14 residues. The V gene end was trimmed by 5 bases and the J gene end by 5 bases; junction bases not matched to a gene: 3. CDR3 protein: CASSGLAGGDTQYF. The CDR3 coding sequence is TGTGCCAGCAGTGGACTAGCGGGTGGAGATACGCAGTATTTT.

A few counts support this clonotype. The V gene is TRBV5-1, the J gene TRBJ2-3, with 11 bases lining up with TRBD2. The V gene's germline CDR1 is SGHRS and CDR2 YFSETQ. The V gene end was trimmed by 7 bases and the J gene end by 6 bases; junction bases not matched to a gene: 10. CDR3 length equals 15 residues. The CDR3 spells CASHSGGALADTQYF. CDR3 DNA sequence: TGCGCCAGCCATAGCGGGGGGGCGTTGGCGGATACGCAGTATTTT.

This clonotype was picked up a small number of times. The chain uses TRBV27 and TRBJ2-7; 16 bases match TRBD2. The V gene's germline CDR1 is MNHEY and CDR2 SMNVEV (reference sequence). The CDR3 length is 16 residues. V was pared by 6 bases and J by 5 bases, with 7 bases of the junction left unmatched. In DNA form, the CDR3 reads TGTGCCAGCAGAAGGGGACTAGCGGGAGGGCTTGACGAGCAGTACTTC. Translated: CASRRGLAGGLDEQYF.

The chain couples TRBV5-1 to TRBJ2-1; 12 bases are a match to TRBD2. The length of the CDR3 is 18 residues. Losses at the gene ends were 2 bases for V and 8 bases for J; bases not matched to a gene: 14. Germline CDR1 and CDR2: SGHRS and YFSETQ. The CDR3 nucleotides are TGCGCCAGCAGCTTCCCACCTCTCCGACTAGCGGGGGCCGATGAGCAGTTCTTC. It encodes CASSFPPLRLAGADEQFF.

J is TRBJ1-2 and V is TRBV10-3; possible D gene TRBD1, 6 bases. Trimming took 7 bases from V and 7 from J, leaving 16 bases between them. The CDR3 is 13 residues long. Germline V gene sequence: CDR1 ENHRY, CDR2 SYGVKD. The CDR3 sequence: CAITGGEIGGYTF. The CDR3 bases are TGTGCCATCACGGGGGGCGAGATCGGTGGCTACACCTTC.

This clonotype was detected many times. This chain uses TRBV7-6 with TRBJ1-2, with 7 positions matching TRBD1. J lost 2 bases, V lost 10 bases, and 4 bases had no gene match. The length of the CDR3 is 12 residues. Germline V gene sequence: CDR1 SGHVS, CDR2 FNYEAQ. CDR3 sequence: CATLDRNYGYTF. DNA of the CDR3: TGTGCCACTTTGGACAGGAACTATGGCTACACCTTC.

The chain carries TRBV20-1 and TRBJ1-6; 9 bases align to TRBD1. Losses at the gene ends were 5 bases for V and 10 bases for J; bases not matched to a gene: 15. From germline, CDR1 is DFQATT and CDR2 SNEGSKA (reference sequence). CDR3 length: 16 amino acids. For the CDR3, the DNA is TGCAGTGCTGGACGCTCCGGGACAGGGTTTGGGTCACCCCTCCACTTT. It yields the protein CSAGRSGTGFGSPLHF.

The CDR3 bases are TGTGCCAGCACCCCACAGGGGCTCGACGAGCAGTACTTC. Protein product: CASTPQGLDEQYF. This chain connects TRBV7-9 to TRBJ2-7; 7 bases map to TRBD1. The length of the CDR3 is 13 residues. Germline assignment: CDR1 SEHNR and CDR2 FQNEAQ (reference sequence). Trimming removed 7 bases from V and 5 bases from J; junction bases left unmatched: 8.

This chain joins TRBV28 and TRBJ2-2, with no clear D. The V gene's germline CDR1 is MDHEN and CDR2 SYDVKM. Trimming took off 11 bases at V and 0 bases at J, with 10 bases between the two ends. The CDR3 runs to 13 residues. The chain's CDR3 is CASGLANTGELFF. The CDR3 nucleotides are TGTGCCTCCGGCCTCGCGAACACCGGGGAGCTGTTTTTT.